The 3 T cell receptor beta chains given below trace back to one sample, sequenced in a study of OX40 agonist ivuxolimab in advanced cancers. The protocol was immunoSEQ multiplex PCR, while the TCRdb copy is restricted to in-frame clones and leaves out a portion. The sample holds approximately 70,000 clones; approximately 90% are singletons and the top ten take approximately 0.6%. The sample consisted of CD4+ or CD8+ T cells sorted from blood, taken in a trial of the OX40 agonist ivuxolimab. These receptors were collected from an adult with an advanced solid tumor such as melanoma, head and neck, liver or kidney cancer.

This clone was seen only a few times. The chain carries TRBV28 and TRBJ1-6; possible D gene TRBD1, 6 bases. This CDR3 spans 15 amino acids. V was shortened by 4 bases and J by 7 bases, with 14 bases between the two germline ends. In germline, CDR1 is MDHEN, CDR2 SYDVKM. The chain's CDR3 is CASSYVQGGNSPLHF. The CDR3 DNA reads TGTGCCAGCAGTTACGTACAGGGTGGCAATTCACCCCTCCACTTT.

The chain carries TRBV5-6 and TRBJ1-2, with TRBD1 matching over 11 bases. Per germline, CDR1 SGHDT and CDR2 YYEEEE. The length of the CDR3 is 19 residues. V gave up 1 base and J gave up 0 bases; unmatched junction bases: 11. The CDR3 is CASSLFGGTGGSANYGYTF. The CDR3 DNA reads TGTGCCAGCAGCTTGTTTGGTGGGACAGGGGGATCAGCTAACTATGGCTACACCTTC.

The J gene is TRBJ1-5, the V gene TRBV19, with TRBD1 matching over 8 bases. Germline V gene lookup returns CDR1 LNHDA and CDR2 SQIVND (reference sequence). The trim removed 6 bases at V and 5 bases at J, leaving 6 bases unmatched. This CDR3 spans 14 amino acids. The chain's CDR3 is CASRDRAQDQPQHF. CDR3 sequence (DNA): TGTGCCAGTAGGGACAGGGCCCAGGATCAGCCCCAGCATTTT.